This T cell receptor beta chain was sequenced for a study of blood T cells in healthy people across ages. The second PCR ran about 7 to 12 cycles with a sample-barcoded 5' primer and J-beta primers. One entry per CDR3 protein, called by TCRdb with MiXCR from the 5' RACE reads. Of about 930,000 distinct CDR3 sequences listed, just under 30% are singletons. This clonotype turned up a few times. Germline trimming cut 3 bases from V and 0 bases from J; bases unmatched to any gene: 4. This CDR3 contains 16 residues. The data were also submitted as part of a second study, on T cells of mothers and their children. From that study: The overlap seen between related mothers and children slightly exceeded that of unrelated pairs, though not significantly.

Sequenced sample: blood. J is TRBJ1-5 and V is TRBV12-3 or TRBV12-4; 8 bases match TRBD1. The clonotype comes from a woman aged 40 to 50 in good health. The CDR3 coding sequence is TGTGCCAGCAGTTTGTCCAGGGGGCTTAGCAATCAGCCCCAGCATTTT. Translated, it gives CASSLSRGLSNQPQHF.